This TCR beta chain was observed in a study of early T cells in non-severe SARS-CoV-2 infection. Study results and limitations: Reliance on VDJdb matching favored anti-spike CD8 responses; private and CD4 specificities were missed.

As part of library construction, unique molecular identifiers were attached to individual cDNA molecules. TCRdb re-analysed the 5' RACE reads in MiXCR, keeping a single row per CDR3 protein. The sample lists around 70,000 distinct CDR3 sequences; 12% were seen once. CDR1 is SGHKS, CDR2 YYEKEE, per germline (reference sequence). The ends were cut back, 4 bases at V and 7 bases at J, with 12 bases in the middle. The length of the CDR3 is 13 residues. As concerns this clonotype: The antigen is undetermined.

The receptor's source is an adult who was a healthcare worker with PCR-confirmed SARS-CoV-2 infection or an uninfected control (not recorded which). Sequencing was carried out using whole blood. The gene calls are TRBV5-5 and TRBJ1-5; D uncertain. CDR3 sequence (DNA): TGTGCCAGCAGCGGCGATCAGGACCAGCCCCAGCATTTT. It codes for CASSGDQDQPQHF.